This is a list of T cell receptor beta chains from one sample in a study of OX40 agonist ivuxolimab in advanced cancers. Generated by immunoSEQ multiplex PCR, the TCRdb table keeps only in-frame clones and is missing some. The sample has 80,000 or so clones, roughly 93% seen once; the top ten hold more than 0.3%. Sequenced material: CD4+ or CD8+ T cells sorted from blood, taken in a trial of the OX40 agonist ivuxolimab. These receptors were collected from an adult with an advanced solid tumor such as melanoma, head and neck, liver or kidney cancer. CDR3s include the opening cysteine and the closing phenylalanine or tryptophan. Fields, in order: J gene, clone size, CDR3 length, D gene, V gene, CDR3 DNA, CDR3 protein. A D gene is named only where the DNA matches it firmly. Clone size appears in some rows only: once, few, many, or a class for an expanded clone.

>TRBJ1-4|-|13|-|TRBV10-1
TGCGCCAGCAGTGAGAGTGGAGTTGGAAAACTGTTTTTT
CASSESGVGKLFF
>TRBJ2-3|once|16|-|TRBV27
TGTGCCAGCAGTTCAGGCCGGAGCTCTAGCACAGATACGCAGTATTTT
CASSSGRSSSTDTQYF
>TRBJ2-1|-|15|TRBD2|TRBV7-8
TGTGCCAGCAGCTTAGTCCTAGCGGGGGCCCGGGAGCAGTTCTTC
CASSLVLAGAREQFF
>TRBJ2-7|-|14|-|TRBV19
TGTGCCAGTAGTCCCAGTCAGGGCCTCTACGAGCAGTACTTC
CASSPSQGLYEQYF
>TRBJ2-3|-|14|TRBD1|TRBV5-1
TGCGCCAGCTGGGACACCCAGGGGGCAGATACGCAGTATTTT
CASWDTQGADTQYF
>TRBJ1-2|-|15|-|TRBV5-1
TGCGCCAGCAGCTTGTTACAGGGCGGGAGCTATGGCTACACCTTC
CASSLLQGGSYGYTF
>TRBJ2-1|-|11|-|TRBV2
TGTGCCAGCGGGACTTACAATGAGCAGTTCTTC
CASGTYNEQFF
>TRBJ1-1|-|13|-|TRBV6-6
TGTGCCAGCAGTGATTGGACCTACACTGAAGCTTTCTTT
CASSDWTYTEAFF
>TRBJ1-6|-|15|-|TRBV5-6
TGTGCCAGCAGTTCCCCCGGGACGACTAATTCACCCCTCCACTTT
CASSSPGTTNSPLHF
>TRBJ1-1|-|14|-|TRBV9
TGTGCCAGCAGCGTAGGACCGCAATACACTGAAGCTTTCTTT
CASSVGPQYTEAFF
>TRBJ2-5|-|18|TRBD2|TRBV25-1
TGTGCCAGCAGTCCGGGGACTAGCGGGAGCAGTCGTCAAGAGACCCAGTACTTC
CASSPGTSGSSRQETQYF
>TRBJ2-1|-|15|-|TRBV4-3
TGCGCCAGCAGCCAGGATCAAGCACGAAGCAATGAGCAGTTCTTC
CASSQDQARSNEQFF
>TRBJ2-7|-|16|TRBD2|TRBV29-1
TGCAGTCCATCTCACGAGCAGCCGGGACTAGCCTACGAGCAGTACTTC
CSPSHEQPGLAYEQYF
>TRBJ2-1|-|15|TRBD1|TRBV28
TGTGCCAGCAGCATACCAGGGGGAAGGGACAATGAGCAGTTCTTC
CASSIPGGRDNEQFF
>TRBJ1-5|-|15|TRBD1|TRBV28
TGTGCCAGCAGTCTAGGACAGGGAGGGCACCAGCCCCAGCATTTT
CASSLGQGGHQPQHF
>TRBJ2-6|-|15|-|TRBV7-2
TGTGCCAGCAGCTTCGGCTTGCCTGGGGCCAACGTCCTGACTTTC
CASSFGLPGANVLTF
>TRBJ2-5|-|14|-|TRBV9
TGTGCCAGCAGCGTAGATTCCGGGTCCACGACCCAGTACTTC
CASSVDSGSTTQYF
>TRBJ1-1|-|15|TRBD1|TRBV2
TGTGCCAGCAGAAGTCCCGGGACAGGGTCCGGTGAAGCTTTCTTT
CASRSPGTGSGEAFF
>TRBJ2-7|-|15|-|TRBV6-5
TGTGCCAGCAGTTACCTCGTTCAGGGCGGTTACGAGCAGTACTTC
CASSYLVQGGYEQYF
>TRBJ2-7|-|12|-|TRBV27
TGTGCCAGCAGTCCCGGAGTGGGCGAGCAGTACTTC
CASSPGVGEQYF
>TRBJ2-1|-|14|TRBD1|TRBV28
TGTGCCAGCAGCCAAGGACAGGGTTTCCATGAGCAGTTCTTC
CASSQGQGFHEQFF
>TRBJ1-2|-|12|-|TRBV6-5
TGTGCCAGCAGGGCGGGGAACTATGGCTACACCTTC
CASRAGNYGYTF
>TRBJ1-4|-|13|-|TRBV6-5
TGTGCCAGCAGTTCACAGCCGTGGGGAAAACTGTTTTTT
CASSSQPWGKLFF
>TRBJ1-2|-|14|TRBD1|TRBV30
TGTGCCTGGAGTGGGACAGGGGGCAAATATGGCTACACCTTC
CAWSGTGGKYGYTF
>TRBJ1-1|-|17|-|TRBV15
TGTGCCACCAGCAGTTCGATCCGGGGCCCATGGGGAACTGAAGCTTTCTTT
CATSSSIRGPWGTEAFF
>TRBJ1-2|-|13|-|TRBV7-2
TGTGCCAGCAGCTATGCCGGATCGATTGGCTACACCTTC
CASSYAGSIGYTF
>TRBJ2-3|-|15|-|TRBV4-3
TGCGCCAGCAGCCAAGATCGTACTCACACAGATACGCAGTATTTT
CASSQDRTHTDTQYF
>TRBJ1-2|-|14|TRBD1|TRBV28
TGTGCCACCCTCCGGGACAGGGGGCGTCAGGACTACACCTTC
CATLRDRGRQDYTF
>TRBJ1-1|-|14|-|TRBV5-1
TGCGCCACCTCTGGAGGGGGGGCGGGCACTGAAGCTTTCTTT
CATSGGGAGTEAFF
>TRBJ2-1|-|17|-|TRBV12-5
TGTGCTAGTGGTTTGCCCGGAGGGCAGGTAGCCTACAATGAGCAGTTCTTC
CASGLPGGQVAYNEQFF
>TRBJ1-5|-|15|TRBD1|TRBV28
TGTGCCAGCAGTCCTACACAGGGGAACAATCAGCCCCAGCATTTT
CASSPTQGNNQPQHF
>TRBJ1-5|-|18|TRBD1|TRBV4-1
TGCGCCAGCAGGGAACAACCGGGACAGCGAATTAGCAATCAGCCCCAGCATTTT
CASREQPGQRISNQPQHF
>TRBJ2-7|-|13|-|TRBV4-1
TGCGCCAGCAGCCACGGACGGGCCTACGAGCAGTACTTC
CASSHGRAYEQYF
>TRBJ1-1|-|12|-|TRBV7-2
TGTGCCAGCAGCTACGGTTACGGTGAAGCTTTCTTT
CASSYGYGEAFF
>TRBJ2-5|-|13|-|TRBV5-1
TGCGCCAGCAGCATTGGTAGCGAAGAGACCCAGTACTTC
CASSIGSEETQYF
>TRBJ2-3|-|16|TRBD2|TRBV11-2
TGTGCCAGCAGCTTAGGACCTAGCGGAAGCACAGATACGCAGTATTTT
CASSLGPSGSTDTQYF
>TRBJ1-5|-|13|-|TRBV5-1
TGTGCCAGCAGCCTGGGCCCGCGGGAGCCCCAGCATTTT
CASSLGPREPQHF
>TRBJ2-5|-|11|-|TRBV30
TGTGCCTGGGGAAGGTCCGAGACCCAGTACTTC
CAWGRSETQYF
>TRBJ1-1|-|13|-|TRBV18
TGTGCCAGCTCACCGCCAGGGCTCACTGAAGCTTTCTTT
CASSPPGLTEAFF
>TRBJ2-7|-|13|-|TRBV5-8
TGTGCCAGCACCAGGGGTCACCAGGGGGAGCAGTACTTC
CASTRGHQGEQYF
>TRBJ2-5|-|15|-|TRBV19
TGTGCCAGTAGTAGTAGACTAGTTTTCGGGATGACCCAGTACTTC
CASSSRLVFGMTQYF
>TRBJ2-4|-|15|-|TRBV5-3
TGTGCCAGAAGCCTAAGGGTGCATAGGGAAAACATTCAGTACTTC
CARSLRVHRENIQYF
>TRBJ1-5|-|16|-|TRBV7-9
TGTGCCAGCAGCTTAGGGACCGGCTACCCAAATCAGCCCCAGCATTTT
CASSLGTGYPNQPQHF
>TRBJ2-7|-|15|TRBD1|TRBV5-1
TGCGCCAGCAGCAGTAGACAGGGCGCGGCCTACGAGCAGTACTTC
CASSSRQGAAYEQYF